This entry lists 8 T cell receptor beta chains sequenced from one sample in a study of neoadjuvant anti-PD-1 for oral cavity cancer. Data came from immunoSEQ multiplex PCR; TCRdb stores just in-frame clones and leaves some out. The data hold fewer than 20,000 clones, with under 70% observed a single time. The sample here was PBMCs, taken before nivolumab (anti-PD-1) treatment. The receptors come from a person between 40 and 85 years old with oral cavity squamous cell carcinoma.

In its sample, this clone was seen a few times. V and J are TRBV5-6 and TRBJ2-1, with 10 bases aligning to TRBD1. Per the germline V gene, CDR1 is SGHDT and CDR2 is YYEEEE. Germline trimming cut 4 bases from V and 3 bases from J; bases unmatched to any gene: 4. The CDR3 is made up of 15 amino acids. CDR3 DNA: TGTGCCAGCAGCGGGGGGACAGGGGACTACAATGAGCAGTTCTTC. It translates to CASSGGTGDYNEQFF.

The rearrangement uses TRBV6-5 and TRBJ1-1, with a weak D call TRBD1 (6 bases). Trimming shortened V by 5 bases and J by 6 bases, and 16 bases separated the two germline ends. Germline V gene data show CDR1 as MNHEY and CDR2 as SVGAGI. The CDR3 length is 14 residues. CDR3 sequence: CASSALGTTAEAFF. As DNA, the CDR3 is TGTGCCAGCAGTGCCTTAGGGACAACAGCTGAAGCTTTCTTT.

The chain uses TRBV6-6 and TRBJ1-5, with 9 bases that match TRBD1. The CDR3 runs to 14 residues. Germline lookup yields CDR1 MNHNY and CDR2 SVGAGI (reference sequence). After removal of 5 bases from V and 6 bases from J, the junction contained 5 bases not matched to a gene. The CDR3 sequence is CASSDRGYSQPQHF. The CDR3 nucleotides read TGTGCCAGCAGTGACAGGGGGTACTCTCAGCCCCAGCATTTT.

The chain couples TRBV25-1 to TRBJ2-5, with 9 nucleotides matching TRBD1. This CDR3 contains 14 residues. The germline V gene has CDR1 MGHDK and CDR2 SYGVNS. Trimming took 7 bases from V and 6 from J; bases not matched to a gene: 9. The CDR3 reads CASNGQGSRKTQYF. CDR3 DNA: TGTGCCAGCAACGGACAGGGGTCTCGTAAGACCCAGTACTTC.

This clone came up once. The CDR3 region is CASHMQGRFPDTQYF. CDR3 nucleotides: TGTGCCAGCCATATGCAGGGCAGATTTCCAGATACGCAGTATTTT. J is TRBJ2-3 and V is TRBV28; weak D call: TRBD1 (5 bases). Trimming removed 8 bases at V and 4 bases at J, with 19 bases between. Germline CDR1 reads MDHEN; CDR2 reads SYDVKM. The CDR3 has 15 residues.

The CDR3 region has the DNA TGTGCCACCCAAGGCACTGAAGCTTTCTTT. Translating gives CATQGTEAFF. This rearrangement joins TRBV6-5 to TRBJ1-1; no clear D gene. V was pared by 10 bases and J by 4 bases, with 7 bases between. Germline CDR1 reads MNHEY; CDR2 reads SVGAGI. This CDR3 spans 10 amino acids.

The CDR3 is CASSVGLAGNNEQFF. The CDR3 region has the DNA TGTGCCAGCAGCGTAGGACTAGCGGGGAACAATGAGCAGTTCTTC. The chain joins TRBV9 to TRBJ2-1, with 11 bases identical to TRBD2. This CDR3 has 15 residues. Germline V gene sequence: CDR1 SGDLS, CDR2 YYNGEE. The trim removed 0 bases at V and 5 bases at J, leaving 1 base unmatched.

J is TRBJ1-2 and V is TRBV2; tentative D call: TRBD1 (5 bases). Germline CDR1 is SNHLY and CDR2 is FYNNEI. The CDR3 consists of 15 residues. The V gene lost 3 bases and the J gene lost 1 base, with 12 bases spanning the gap. The CDR3 sequence: CASSEGDGINYGYTF. The CDR3 bases are TGTGCCAGCAGTGAGGGGGACGGAATTAACTATGGCTACACCTTC.